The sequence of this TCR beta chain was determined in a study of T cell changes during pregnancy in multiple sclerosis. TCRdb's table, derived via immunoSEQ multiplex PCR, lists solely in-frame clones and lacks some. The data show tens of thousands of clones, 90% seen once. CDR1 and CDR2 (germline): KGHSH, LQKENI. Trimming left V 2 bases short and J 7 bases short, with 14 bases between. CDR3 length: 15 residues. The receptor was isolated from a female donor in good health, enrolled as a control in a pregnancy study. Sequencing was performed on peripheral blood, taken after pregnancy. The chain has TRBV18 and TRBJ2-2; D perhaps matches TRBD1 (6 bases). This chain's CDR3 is CASSPGTISGGELFF. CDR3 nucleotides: TGTGCCAGCTCACCAGGGACAATCTCCGGCGGGGAGCTGTTTTTT.